This T cell receptor beta chain emerged from a study of a mutant IDH1 vaccine in newly diagnosed glioma. Overall study context: Most patients had received both radiotherapy and temozolomide, the prior options being radiotherapy, temozolomide, or both. Notes on the study in general: Pseudoprogression appeared independent of alterations in top peripheral clonotypes.

Sequencing was performed with immunoSEQ multiplex PCR; in TCRdb, only in-frame clones are kept and a portion is missing. The repertoire holds tens of thousands of clones, with around 85% as singletons. Time point given: baseline, week 1 (first vaccination visit). As for treatment: pre-vaccination baseline after standard-of-care therapy. Note on this clone: What it binds is unknown. The sample carries other DNA sequences with the same CDR3.

Germline CDR1 is LNHDA and CDR2 is SQIVND (reference sequence). The CDR3 is 18 amino acids. Trimming left V 7 bases short and J 0 bases short, with 19 bases between. This sequence was found in a man younger than 45 with glioma. The genes are TRBV19 and TRBJ2-6; D remains ambiguous. The starting material was PBMCs, obtained from a glioma patient treated with radiotherapy, temozolomide or both. CDR3 bases: TGTGCCAGTACCGCTCCCCATATCTCCATCTCTGGGGCCAACGTCCTGACTTTC. Residues: CASTAPHISISGANVLTF. Using reference TRBV19 and TRBJ2-6 for the parts outside the CDR3, the full variable domain is DGGITQSPKYLFRKEGQNVTLSCEQNLNHDAMYWYRQDPGQGLRLIYYSQIVNDFQKGDIAEGYSVSREKKESFPLTVTSAQKNPTAFYLCASTAPHISISGANVLTFGAGSRLTVL.